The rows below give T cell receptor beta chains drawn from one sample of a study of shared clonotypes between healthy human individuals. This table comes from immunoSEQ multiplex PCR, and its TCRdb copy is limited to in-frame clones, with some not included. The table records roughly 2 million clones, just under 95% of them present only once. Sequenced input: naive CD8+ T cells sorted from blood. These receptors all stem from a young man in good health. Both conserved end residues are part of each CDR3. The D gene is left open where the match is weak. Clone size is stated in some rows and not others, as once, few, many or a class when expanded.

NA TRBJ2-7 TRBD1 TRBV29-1 CSVEDRTGYSYEQYF TGCAGCGTTGAAGACCGGACAGGGTACTCCTACGAGCAGTACTTC
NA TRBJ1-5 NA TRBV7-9 CASSTGGMAQPQHF TGTGCCAGCAGCACAGGCGGGATGGCTCAGCCCCAGCATTTT
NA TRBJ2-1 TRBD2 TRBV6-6 CASSDTSGGRDEQFF TGTGCCAGCAGTGATACTAGCGGAGGACGGGATGAGCAGTTCTTC
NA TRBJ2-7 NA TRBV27 CASSFTGASYEQYF TGTGCCAGCAGCTTTACGGGTGCTAGCTACGAGCAGTACTTC
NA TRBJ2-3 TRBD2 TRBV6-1 CASSEVLAGESDTQYF TGTGCCAGCAGTGAAGTCCTAGCGGGAGAGTCAGATACGCAGTATTTT
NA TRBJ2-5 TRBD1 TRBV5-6 CASSLALQGVRETQYF TGTGCCAGCAGCTTGGCCCTACAGGGGGTTAGAGAGACCCAGTACTTC
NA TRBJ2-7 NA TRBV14 CASSQLDSYEQYF TGTGCCAGCAGCCAACTGGACAGCTACGAGCAGTACTTC
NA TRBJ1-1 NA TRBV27 CASSLDYAGRTEAFF TGTGCCAGCAGTTTAGATTACGCAGGGAGGACTGAAGCTTTCTTT
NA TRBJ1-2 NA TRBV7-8 CASSLVASYGYTF TGTGCCAGCAGCTTAGTGGCCAGCTATGGCTACACCTTC
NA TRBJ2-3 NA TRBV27 CASSLYDTDTQYF TGTGCCAGCAGTCTCTACGACACAGATACGCAGTATTTT
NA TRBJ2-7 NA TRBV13 CASSLGGEEQYF TGTGCCAGCAGCTTAGGGGGGGAAGAGCAGTACTTC
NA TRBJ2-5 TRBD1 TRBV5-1 CASSRTGGEETQYF TGCGCCAGCAGCCGGACAGGGGGAGAAGAGACCCAGTACTTC
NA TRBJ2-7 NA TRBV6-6 CASSYSGASYEQYF TGTGCCAGCAGTTATTCGGGGGCATCCTACGAGCAGTACTTC
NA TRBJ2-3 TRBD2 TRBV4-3 CASSQDLAGGDTQYF TGCGCCAGCAGCCAAGACTTAGCGGGAGGGGATACGCAGTATTTT
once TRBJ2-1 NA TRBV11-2 CASSLGMGLHYNEQFF TGTGCCAGCAGCTTAGGTATGGGACTGCACTACAATGAGCAGTTCTTC
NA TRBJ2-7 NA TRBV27 CASSLGGIGSYEQYF TGTGCCAGCAGCCTAGGGGGGATCGGCTCCTACGAGCAGTACTTC
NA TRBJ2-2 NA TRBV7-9 CASQNGGPGELFF TGTGCCTCCCAGAACGGTGGCCCCGGGGAGCTGTTTTTT
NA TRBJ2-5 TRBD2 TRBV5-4 CASSLLPSGGMEETQYF TGTGCCAGCAGCTTGCTCCCGAGCGGGGGGATGGAAGAGACCCAGTACTTC
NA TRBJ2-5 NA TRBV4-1 CASSQTTGFETQYF TGCGCCAGCAGCCAGACGACAGGCTTTGAGACCCAGTACTTC
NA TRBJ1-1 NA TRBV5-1 CASGVAGVTEAFF TGCGCCAGCGGTGTGGCGGGTGTGACTGAAGCTTTCTTT
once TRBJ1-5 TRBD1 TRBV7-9 CASSSDREGDQPQHF TGTGCCAGCAGCTCGGACAGGGAAGGGGATCAGCCCCAGCATTTT
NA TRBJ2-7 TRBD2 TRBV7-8 CASSPIGTWREGSYEQYF TGTGCCAGCAGCCCAATAGGGACTTGGCGGGAGGGATCCTACGAGCAGTACTTC
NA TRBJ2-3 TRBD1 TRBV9 CASSETGEDTQYF TGTGCCAGCAGCGAGACAGGGGAAGATACGCAGTATTTT
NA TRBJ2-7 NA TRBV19 CASSIGPTYEQYF TGTGCCAGTAGTATCGGCCCTACCTACGAGCAGTACTTC
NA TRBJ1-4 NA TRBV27 CASSTRDTLGEKLFF TGTGCCAGCAGCACCCGGGACACCCTCGGTGAAAAACTGTTTTTT
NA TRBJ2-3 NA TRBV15 CATSSRGRSSTDTQYF TGTGCCACCAGCTCCCGGGGGAGGTCGAGCACAGATACGCAGTATTTT
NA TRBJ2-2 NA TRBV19 CASSSGVNTGELFF TGTGCCAGTAGTTCAGGGGTGAACACCGGGGAGCTGTTTTTT
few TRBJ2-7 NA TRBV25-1 CASSEHYEQYF TGTGCCAGCAGTGAGCATTACGAGCAGTACTTC
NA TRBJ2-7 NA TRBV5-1 CASSLGQDTNSYEQYF TGCGCCAGCAGCTTGGGTCAGGACACGAACTCCTACGAGCAGTACTTC
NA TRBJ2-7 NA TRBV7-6 CASSQYTGLMNVYEQYF TGTGCCAGCAGCCAATATACAGGACTCATGAATGTCTACGAGCAGTACTTC
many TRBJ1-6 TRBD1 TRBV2 CASSAGTGSPLHF TGTGCCAGCAGTGCCGGGACAGGGTCACCCCTCCACTTT
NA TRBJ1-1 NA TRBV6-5 CASRTQGNTEAFF TGTGCCAGCAGAACACAGGGGAACACTGAAGCTTTCTTT
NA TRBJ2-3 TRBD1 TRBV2 CASIGGVDTQYF TGTGCCAGCATAGGGGGCGTGGATACGCAGTATTTT
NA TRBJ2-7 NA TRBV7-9 CASSLVPQGNTYEQYF TGTGCCAGCAGCTTAGTGCCCCAGGGAAATACCTACGAGCAGTACTTC
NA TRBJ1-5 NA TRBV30 CAWSQGNQPQHF TGTGCCTGGAGCCAGGGGAATCAGCCCCAGCATTTT
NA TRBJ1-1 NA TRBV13 CASSPNTDGDNTEAFF TGTGCCAGCAGCCCCAATACCGATGGGGACAACACTGAAGCTTTCTTT
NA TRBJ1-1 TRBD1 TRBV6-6 CASSYSGQGIEAFF TGTGCCAGCAGTTACTCGGGACAGGGGATTGAAGCTTTCTTT
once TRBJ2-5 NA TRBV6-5 CASSYLTGGGETQYF TGTGCCAGCAGTTACCTGACGGGTGGGGGAGAGACCCAGTACTTC
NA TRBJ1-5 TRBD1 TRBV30 CAWSVDREQPQHF TGTGCCTGGAGTGTGGACAGGGAGCAGCCCCAGCATTTT
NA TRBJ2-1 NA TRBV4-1 CASSQTLQGWQQFF TGCGCCAGCAGCCAAACACTGCAAGGGTGGCAGCAGTTCTTC
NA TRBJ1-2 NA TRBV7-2 CASPILGGNYGYTF TGTGCCAGCCCGATCCTGGGGGGGAACTATGGCTACACCTTC
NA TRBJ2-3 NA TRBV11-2 CASSLIEEYSTDTQYF TGTGCCAGCAGCTTAATCGAGGAGTATAGCACAGATACGCAGTATTTT
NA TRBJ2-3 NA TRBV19 CASTSGGRNTDTQYF TGTGCCAGTACCTCCGGGGGGCGAAATACAGATACGCAGTATTTT
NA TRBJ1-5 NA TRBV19 CASSISGLSGIQPQHF TGTGCCAGTAGTATAAGCGGGTTGTCGGGGATTCAGCCCCAGCATTTT